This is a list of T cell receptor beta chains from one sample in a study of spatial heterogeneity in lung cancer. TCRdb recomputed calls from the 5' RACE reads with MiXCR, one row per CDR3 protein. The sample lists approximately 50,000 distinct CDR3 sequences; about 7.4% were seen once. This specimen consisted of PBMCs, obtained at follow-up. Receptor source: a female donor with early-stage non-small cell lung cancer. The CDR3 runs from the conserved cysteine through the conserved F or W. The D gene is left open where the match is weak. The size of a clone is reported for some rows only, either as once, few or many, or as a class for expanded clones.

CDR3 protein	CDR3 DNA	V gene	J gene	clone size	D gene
CASSVGMSQGNSPLHF	TGTGCCAGCAGCGTCGGGATGAGCCAGGGGAATTCACCCCTCCACTTT	TRBV11-2	TRBJ1-6	few	-
CASSARTGPGELFF	TGTGCCAGCAGCGCCCGGACAGGGCCCGGGGAGCTGTTTTTT	TRBV7-6	TRBJ2-2	few	TRBD1
CASSEALWDPYEQYF	TGTGCCAGCAGTGAAGCGCTTTGGGACCCTTACGAGCAGTACTTC	TRBV2	TRBJ2-7	many	-
CASSAQRGGRVTDTQYF	TGTGCCAGCAGTGCCCAGCGGGGGGGCCGTGTTACAGATACGCAGTATTTT	TRBV2	TRBJ2-3	many	TRBD2
CSASLGALTQYF	TGCAGTGCTAGTTTAGGGGCTCTTACGCAGTATTTT	TRBV20-1	TRBJ2-3	many	-
CASSQLTTQSLGNTIYF	TGCGCCAGCAGCCAATTGACGACCCAATCGCTCGGAAACACCATATATTTT	TRBV4-1	TRBJ1-3	-	-
CASSLKRGLGNQPQHF	TGTGCCAGCAGCTTAAAGAGGGGCTTGGGCAATCAGCCCCAGCATTTT	TRBV5-6	TRBJ1-5	-	-
CASPYCRSSNYEQYF	TGTGCCAGCCCTTATTGCAGGTCCTCCAACTACGAGCAGTACTTC	TRBV27	TRBJ2-7	-	-
CATSRDRGSGELFF	TGTGCCACCAGCAGAGATCGGGGGAGTGGGGAGCTGTTTTTT	TRBV15	TRBJ2-2	many	-
CASSLDRGIGTEAFF	TGTGCCAGCAGCTTGGACAGGGGGATTGGCACTGAAGCTTTCTTT	TRBV5-6	TRBJ1-1	many	TRBD1
CASSLEGTGYGYTF	TGCGCCAGCAGCTTGGAAGGGACAGGATATGGCTACACCTTC	TRBV5-1	TRBJ1-2	few	TRBD1
CASSLGLGVGETQYF	TGTGCCAGCAGTTTAGGCCTCGGGGTAGGAGAGACCCAGTACTTC	TRBV28	TRBJ2-5	many	-
CASSPLAGGFQETQYF	TGTGCCAGCTCGCCCTTGGCGGGGGGATTCCAAGAGACCCAGTACTTC	TRBV18	TRBJ2-5	-	TRBD2
CASSPQGDNGYTF	TGCGCCAGCAGCCCACAGGGGGACAATGGCTACACCTTC	TRBV5-1	TRBJ1-2	many	TRBD1
CASSSSRQETQYF	TGCGCCAGCAGCTCCTCGAGGCAAGAGACCCAGTACTTC	TRBV5-1	TRBJ2-5	many	-
CASWTAFGAEAFF	TGTGCCAGTTGGACAGCCTTTGGGGCTGAAGCTTTCTTT	TRBV12-3/TRBV12-4	TRBJ1-1	-	-
CAIRGTSGTPYEQYF	TGTGCCATCAGGGGGACTAGCGGCACCCCCTACGAGCAGTACTTC	TRBV10-3	TRBJ2-7	many	TRBD2
CASSPQGGSTEAFF	TGTGCCAGCAGTCCACAGGGAGGAAGCACTGAAGCTTTCTTT	TRBV12-3/TRBV12-4	TRBJ1-1	many	-
CASSLAVQLYNEQFF	TGTGCCAGCAGCTTAGCGGTACAGCTATACAATGAGCAGTTCTTC	TRBV7-9	TRBJ2-1	-	-
CASSLVIVETQYF	TGTGCCAGCAGCCTCGTCATCGTGGAGACCCAGTACTTC	TRBV3-1	TRBJ2-5	many	-
CSARDLQGASETQYF	TGCAGTGCTAGAGATCTACAGGGGGCCAGTGAGACCCAGTACTTC	TRBV20-1	TRBJ2-5	-	TRBD1
CASSQDQWQTQYF	TGTGCCAGCAGCCAGGACCAGTGGCAGACCCAGTACTTC	TRBV7-3	TRBJ2-5	many	-
CASSWTGSNNEQFF	TGTGCCAGCAGTTGGACAGGTTCTAACAATGAGCAGTTCTTC	TRBV27	TRBJ2-1	few	TRBD1
CASSIGQVNTEAFF	TGCGCCAGCAGCATAGGCCAAGTGAACACTGAAGCTTTCTTT	TRBV5-1	TRBJ1-1	many	-
CASSPQGSGNTIYF	TGCGCCAGCAGCCCTCAGGGCTCTGGAAACACCATATATTTT	TRBV5-1	TRBJ1-3	-	-
CASSYSEPGAEAFF	TGTGCCAGCAGTTACTCTGAGCCGGGAGCGGAAGCTTTCTTT	TRBV6-6	TRBJ1-1	-	-
CASSAYTEAFF	TGTGCCAGCAGTGCCTACACTGAAGCTTTCTTT	TRBV6-5	TRBJ1-1	many	-